The 25 T cell receptor beta chains presented below share a single source sample, sequenced in a study of identical twins. TCRdb itself ran the 5' RACE reads through MiXCR, one entry per CDR3 protein. The table lists 450,000 to 650,000 distinct CDR3 sequences, 12% to 15% of them singletons. These data are also associated with another study on yellow fever vaccine responses in identical twins.

The sample comprised CD4+ T cells sorted from blood. Receptors originate from a woman under 30 in good health.

This clonotype was seen only a few times. The junction differs from germline at one of its ends, possibly a read error. The chain recombines TRBV20-1 with TRBJ2-3, with D maybe TRBD2 (6 bases). The CDR3 is 15 residues long. Germline CDR1 reads DFQATT; CDR2 reads SNEGSKA (reference sequence). The CDR3 DNA is TGCAGTGCCAGAGCCTTTGGGGCGGGGAGAGATACGCAGTATTTT. Residues: CSARAFGAGRDTQYF.

The chain links TRBV4-1 to TRBJ2-2; D unresolved. Per the germline V gene, CDR1 is MGHRA and CDR2 is YSYEKL. CDR3 size: 14 residues. V lost 1 base to trimming and J lost 7 bases, with 10 bases between them. CDR3: CASSQGSTLGELFF. Written as DNA, the CDR3 is TGCGCCAGCAGCCAAGGCTCCACCCTCGGGGAGCTGTTTTTT.

The rearrangement uses TRBV5-3 and TRBJ2-1; D call uncertain. TRBV5-3 is an ORF, with its function uncertain. CDR3 size: 13 residues. V lost 6 bases and J lost 3, with 10 bases in between. The CDR3 sequence is CARNLSIYNEQFF. The CDR3 DNA follows: TGTGCCAGAAATTTATCGATCTACAATGAGCAGTTCTTC.

The V and J genes are TRBV3-1 and TRBJ1-2; D is perhaps TRBD1 (6 bases). The V end lost 4 bases, the J end lost 1 base, and 10 bases lay between the germline ends. From germline, CDR1 is LGHDT and CDR2 YNNKEL (reference sequence). This CDR3 contains 14 residues. The CDR3 is CASSRGQSNYGYTF. Written as DNA, the CDR3 is TGTGCCAGCAGCCGAGGACAGAGTAACTATGGCTACACCTTC.

At least ten counts were recorded for this clonotype. V and J are TRBV7-2 and TRBJ1-4; D is undetermined. The CDR3 has 12 residues. V lost 2 bases, J lost 17 bases, and 15 bases lay in between. The V gene's germline CDR1 is SGHTA and CDR2 FQGNSA. CDR3 sequence: CASSLSGRLLFF. CDR3 bases: TGTGCCAGCAGCTTATCGGGCAGGTTGCTCTTTTTT.

The chain employs TRBV7-6 and TRBJ2-2; D gene unclear. The V end was cut by 1 base, the J end by 7 bases, with 4 bases between. The CDR3 sequence is 12 residues long. Germline V gene data show CDR1 as SGHVS and CDR2 as FNYEAQ. The CDR3 nucleotides read TGTGCCAGCAGCTTAGATTTCGGGGAGCTGTTTTTT. It encodes CASSLDFGELFF. Drawing the rest from reference TRBV7-6 and TRBJ2-2, the complete variable domain is GAGVSQSPRYKVTKRGQDVALRCDPISGHVSLYWYRQALGQGPEFLTYFNYEAQQDKSGLPNDRFSAERPEGSISTLTIQRTEQRDSAMYRCASSLDFGELFFGEGSRLTVL.

This chain joins TRBV7-8 and TRBJ2-1; D tentatively reads TRBD1 or TRBD2 (5 bases each). The length of the CDR3 is 15 residues. In germline, CDR1 is SGHVS, CDR2 FQNEAQ. The V end was cut by 1 base, the J end by 7 bases, with 14 bases between. The CDR3 loop is CASSLVWDQINEQFF. As DNA, the CDR3 is TGTGCCAGCAGCTTAGTCTGGGACCAAATTAATGAGCAGTTCTTC.

The chain is built from TRBV15 and TRBJ2-1; no clear D. This CDR3 has 15 amino acids. The germline V gene has CDR1 LNHNV and CDR2 YYDKDF (reference sequence). Deletions cut 3 bases from V and 9 bases from J, with 18 bases between. The CDR3 nucleotides read TGTGCCACCAGCAGTTGGAAGCTCAAGGTCGGTGAGCAGTTCTTC. Its translation is CATSSWKLKVGEQFF.

This clonotype was seen repeatedly, ten times or more. The chain couples TRBV12-3 or TRBV12-4 to TRBJ2-7; D is uncertain. V lost 4 bases to trimming and J lost 2 bases, with 12 bases between them. The CDR3 extends over 14 amino acids. Here the CDR3 DNA reads TGTGCCAGCAGTTCCCCCGGTGGAGCCTACGAGCAGTACTTC. This codes for CASSSPGGAYEQYF.

This clonotype was seen many times. For the CDR3, the DNA is TGCAGCGTTGAAGTGACCTATTCACAAGAGACCCAGTACTTC. It specifies CSVEVTYSQETQYF. The rearrangement joins TRBV29-1 to TRBJ2-5; no definite D call. V lost 1 base and J 2 bases, leaving 11 bases between the germline ends. Germline CDR1 and CDR2: SQVTM and ANQGSEA. There are 14 residues in the CDR3.

The chain is built from TRBV12-3 or TRBV12-4 and TRBJ2-1; the D gene is possibly TRBD1 (5 bases). V shed 7 bases and J shed 6 bases, with 19 bases lying between them. The CDR3 runs 15 residues. CDR3 nucleotide sequence: TGTGCCAGCACCAATGGGGCGAAGTTCCTCAATGAGCAGTTCTTC. Amino acids: CASTNGAKFLNEQFF.

This clonotype was observed a few times. The chain carries TRBV12-3 or TRBV12-4 and TRBJ1-1; TRBD1 aligns across 9 bases. The CDR3 sequence is 12 residues long. V was pared by 6 bases and J by 11 bases, with 7 bases of the junction left unmatched. The CDR3 region is CASSPDRGAAFF. The CDR3 DNA reads as TGTGCCAGCAGCCCTGACAGGGGGGCGGCTTTCTTT.

This chain joins TRBV12-3 or TRBV12-4 and TRBJ2-2, with 12 bases fitting TRBD2. The CDR3 has 17 amino acids. V shed 1 base and J 6 bases; nucleotides not matched to a gene: 6. The CDR3 region is CASSLGLAGESAGELFF. CDR3 nucleotides: TGTGCCAGCAGTTTAGGACTAGCGGGAGAAAGCGCCGGGGAGCTGTTTTTT.

This clonotype was seen many times. This rearrangement joins TRBV7-2 to TRBJ2-2; unclear D gene. The germline V gene has CDR1 SGHTA and CDR2 FQGNSA. The ends were cut back, 6 bases at V and 6 bases at J, with 8 bases in the middle. There are 12 residues in the CDR3. The CDR3: CASSLYPGELFF. CDR3 in DNA: TGTGCCAGCAGTTTATACCCCGGGGAGCTGTTTTTT.

This clonotype was seen a handful of times. The CDR3 protein is CASSWTGEASEAFF. The CDR3 coding sequence is TGTGCCAGCAGCTGGACAGGGGAAGCGTCTGAAGCTTTCTTT. The rearrangement links TRBV7-9 to TRBJ1-1; the match to TRBD1 covers 9 bases. CDR3 length: 14 amino acids. The germline V gene has CDR1 SEHNR and CDR2 FQNEAQ (reference sequence). With V trimmed by 4 bases and J by 6 bases, 6 bases remained unmatched.

This clonotype was seen more than once but under ten times. DNA of the CDR3: TGCAGTGCTAGACCTCAGTACCAAGAGACCCAGTACTTC. Residues: CSARPQYQETQYF. The chain combines TRBV20-1 with TRBJ2-5; no definite D call. The CDR3 has 13 residues. Germline V gene sequence: CDR1 DFQATT, CDR2 SNEGSKA (reference sequence). V was pared by 2 bases and J by 0 bases, with 7 bases between.

CDR3 sequence: CATSRDSGDTQYF. The DNA of the CDR3 is TGTGCCACCAGCAGAGATTCGGGAGATACGCAGTATTTT. The chain carries TRBV15 and TRBJ2-3; D unresolved. Germline CDR1 LNHNV, CDR2 YYDKDF (reference sequence). V was pared by 0 bases and J by 5 bases, with 6 bases between. This CDR3 comprises 13 residues. Full variable domain (outside the CDR3, taken from reference TRBV15 and TRBJ2-3): DAMVIQNPRYQVTQFGKPVTLSCSQTLNHNVMYWYQQKSSQAPKLLFHYYDKDFNNEADTPDNFQSRRPNTSFCFLDIRSPGLGDTAMYLCATSRDSGDTQYFGPGTRLTVL.

This sequence joins TRBV3-1 and TRBJ2-1; the D gene is possibly TRBD1 (5 bases). V was pared by 4 bases and J by 7 bases, with 23 bases between. In germline, CDR1 is LGHDT, CDR2 YNNKEL (reference sequence). There are 17 residues in the CDR3. The CDR3 DNA follows: TGTGCCAGCAGCCCCCTCCCCAGGGTAGGTATTTGGAATGAGCAGTTCTTC. This translates into CASSPLPRVGIWNEQFF.

As for this clonotype: The limits of the CDR3 on the DNA are not certain, so only TCRdb's listed CDR3 is given. This chain links TRBV29-1 with TRBJ2-1; TRBD2, as called in the table, went unchecked against the DNA. Including both end residues, the CDR3 is 13 amino acids long. Germline loops: CDR1 SQVTM, CDR2 ANQGSEA. CDR3 sequence reads: CSVGSGSGRLEFF.

This clonotype appeared a few times. The V call is TRBV27, the J call TRBJ2-2, with D hard to call. CDR1 is MNHEY and CDR2 is SMNVEV in the germline V gene (reference sequence). The ends were cut back, 2 bases at V and 3 bases at J, with 4 bases in the middle. The CDR3 has 13 residues. This CDR3 reads CASSLTHTGELFF. In nucleotides, the CDR3 is TGTGCCAGCAGTTTAACCCACACCGGGGAGCTGTTTTTT.

This clonotype was seen more than once but under ten times. This chain uses TRBV29-1 with TRBJ2-7; perhaps TRBD2 as D (6 bases). This CDR3 comprises 11 residues. V was pared by 7 bases and J by 3 bases, with 10 bases between. Germline V CDR1 and CDR2: SQVTM, ANQGSEA. The CDR3: CSASDFYEQYF. DNA for the CDR3: TGCAGCGCTAGCGACTTCTACGAGCAGTACTTC.

The chain is built from TRBV6-2 or TRBV6-3 and TRBJ2-7; possibly TRBD2 for D (6 bases). The V and J ends lost 5 bases and 4 bases respectively, with 12 bases between them. Germline V gene sequence: CDR1 MNHEY, CDR2 SVGEGT. CDR3 length equals 13 residues. DNA of the CDR3: TGTGCCAGCAGTCGGGACTTTCTGTACGAGCAGTACGTC. Protein product: CASSRDFLYEQYV.

CDR3 sequence (DNA): TGTGCCAGCAGAACAGGGGTGGCGAACACCGGGGAGCTGTTTTTT. Translated: CASRTGVANTGELFF. V and J are TRBV6-1 and TRBJ2-2, with 7 bases lining up with TRBD1. The CDR3 has 15 amino acids. V shed 6 bases and J 0 bases; nucleotides not matched to a gene: 4. Germline assignment: CDR1 MNHNS and CDR2 SASEGT.

J is TRBJ2-3 and V is TRBV2; D ambiguous. Trimming cost V 3 bases and J 6 bases, with 13 bases left between them. The CDR3 is 14 residues long. Germline values: CDR1 SNHLY, CDR2 FYNNEI. The CDR3 reads CASSDESFGDTQYF. CDR3 bases: TGTGCCAGCAGTGATGAGAGTTTTGGGGATACGCAGTATTTT.

The chain uses TRBV20-1 and TRBJ2-7; no firm D call. In germline, CDR1 is DFQATT, CDR2 SNEGSKA (reference sequence). The CDR3 has 12 amino acids. V was clipped by 6 bases and J by 3 bases, with 12 bases between them. The CDR3 nucleotides read TGCAGTGCCAAAGGCCTTGTCTACGAGCAGTACGTC. It yields the protein CSAKGLVYEQYV.